A single sample is the source of the 27 T cell receptor beta chains below, sequenced in a study of blood T cell repertoires in COVID-19. Sequencing used immunoSEQ multiplex PCR; TCRdb keeps in-frame clones, though not all of them. The repertoire includes roughly 240,000 clones, roughly 88% of them detected once, and roughly 2% sits in the top ten. Source material: PBMCs or T cells enriched from blood (not recorded which). Receptor source: a woman aged 50 to 65 who had recovered from COVID-19.

This sequence joins TRBV5-1 and TRBJ2-2; D is perhaps TRBD2 (5 bases). The CDR3 extends over 14 amino acids. In germline, CDR1 is SGHRS, CDR2 YFSETQ. V lost 0 bases, J lost 6 bases, and 9 bases lay in between. Here the CDR3 reads CASSLVGEPGELFF. CDR3 nucleotides: TGCGCCAGCAGCTTGGTCGGGGAGCCCGGGGAGCTGTTTTTT.

The chain has TRBV19 and TRBJ1-2; perhaps TRBD1 as D (6 bases). The V and J ends lost 9 bases and 3 bases respectively, with 17 bases between them. Germline V gene sequence: CDR1 LNHDA, CDR2 SQIVND (reference sequence). CDR3 length: 14 amino acids. The CDR3 sequence: CARGHSGVYYGYTF. Here the CDR3 DNA reads TGTGCCAGAGGACATTCAGGGGTTTACTATGGCTACACCTTC.

The chain joins TRBV29-1 to TRBJ1-5; 7 bases line up with TRBD1. The CDR3 has 16 amino acids. Germline V gene lookup returns CDR1 SQVTM and CDR2 ANQGSEA. Trimming took 6 bases from V and 0 from J; bases not matched to a gene: 11. The CDR3 loop reads CSVDVTDRDSNQPQHF. Here the CDR3 DNA reads TGCAGCGTCGACGTTACCGACAGGGATAGCAATCAGCCCCAGCATTTT.

The chain couples TRBV11-3 to TRBJ2-7; 9 nucleotides agree with TRBD1. The CDR3 has 14 residues. V shed 3 bases and J 7 bases; nucleotides not matched to a gene: 7. CDR1 is SGHNT, CDR2 YENEEA, per germline. The CDR3 region is CASSFGTGSWEQYF. In nucleotides, the CDR3 is TGTGCCAGCAGCTTTGGGACAGGGTCTTGGGAGCAGTACTTC.

The chain joins TRBV5-5 to TRBJ2-1, with D hard to call. The CDR3 has 16 amino acids. V was clipped by 1 base and J by 0 bases, with 11 bases between them. The germline CDR1 and CDR2 sequences are SGHKS and YYEKEE (reference sequence). For the CDR3, the DNA is TGTGCCAGCAGCTTGAGACAAACAAGCTCCTACAATGAGCAGTTCTTC. Its protein product is CASSLRQTSSYNEQFF.

The chain links TRBV5-1 to TRBJ1-6; D call uncertain. The V gene lost 1 base and the J gene lost 8 bases, with 10 bases spanning the gap. CDR1 and CDR2 from the germline V gene are SGHRS and YFSETQ. The CDR3 contains 14 residues. The CDR3 coding sequence is TGCGCCAGCAGCTTGATCAGCGGTGATTCACCCCTCCACTTT. It specifies CASSLISGDSPLHF. Combining the CDR3 with reference TRBV5-1 and TRBJ1-6 gives the whole variable domain KAGVTQTPRYLIKTRGQQVTLSCSPISGHRSVSWYQQTPGQGLQFLFEYFSETQRNKGNFPGRFSGRQFSNSRSEMNVSTLELGDSALYLCASSLISGDSPLHFGNGTRLTVT.

The chain joins TRBV5-4 to TRBJ2-3, with 9 bases lining up with TRBD2. Trimming cost V 4 bases and J 3 bases; bases outside gene matches: 9. CDR3 size: 16 residues. CDR1 and CDR2 from the germline V gene are SGHNT and YYREEE (reference sequence). CDR3 residues: CASSKIAGVGTDTQYF. DNA for the CDR3: TGTGCCAGCAGCAAAATAGCGGGAGTGGGGACAGATACGCAGTATTTT.

The V gene is TRBV28, the J gene TRBJ1-4; D not certain. V lost 2 bases, J lost 0 bases, and 7 bases lay in between. CDR3 length: 15 amino acids. CDR1 is MDHEN and CDR2 is SYDVKM in the germline V gene. Written as DNA, the CDR3 is TGTGCCAGCAGTTTAGGAGCTACAACTAATGAAAAACTGTTTTTT. This gives the protein CASSLGATTNEKLFF.

The rearrangement uses TRBV6-5 and TRBJ2-7, with 11 bases lining up with TRBD1. The CDR3 is 16 residues long. V was clipped by 4 bases and J by 7 bases; unmatched bases: 12. Germline CDR1 is MNHEY and CDR2 is SVGAGI. The CDR3, as DNA: TGTGCCAGCAGTTCCCACAGGACAGGGGGCGCGTGGGAGCAGTACTTC. Translated, it gives CASSSHRTGGAWEQYF.

This chain links TRBV4-3 with TRBJ1-6; possibly TRBD1 for D (5 bases). CDR3 length equals 14 residues. Germline V gene lookup returns CDR1 LGHNA and CDR2 YSLEER. The V end lost 1 base, the J end lost 8 bases, and 9 bases lay between the germline ends. The CDR3 region is CASSQGGEDSPLHF. The CDR3 DNA is TGCGCCAGCAGCCAAGGAGGGGAGGATTCACCCCTCCACTTT.

V usage is TRBV5-1 and J usage is TRBJ2-5; perhaps TRBD2 as D (6 bases). Trimming shortened V by 4 bases and J by 9 bases, and 19 bases separated the two germline ends. CDR1 is SGHRS and CDR2 is YFSETQ in the germline V gene. The CDR3 contains 14 residues. The DNA of the CDR3 is TGCGCCAGCAGCCCGGATGGGGGGATGCAGGCCCAGTACTTC. It codes for CASSPDGGMQAQYF.

The chain links TRBV19 to TRBJ2-5; 7 bases line up with TRBD2. After removal of 4 bases from V and 5 bases from J, the junction contained 16 bases not matched to a gene. The V gene's germline CDR1 is LNHDA and CDR2 SQIVND (reference sequence). The CDR3 consists of 17 residues. This CDR3 is CASSTDRTRGVRETQYF. The CDR3, as DNA: TGTGCCAGTAGTACTGATCGGACTAGAGGGGTCAGGGAGACCCAGTACTTC.

This clone has only a few counts. The V call is TRBV5-4, the J call TRBJ2-3; D is perhaps TRBD1 (5 bases). Per germline, CDR1 SGHNT and CDR2 YYREEE (reference sequence). Deletions cut 0 bases from V and 4 bases from J, with 9 bases between. The CDR3 totals 14 residues. Written as DNA, the CDR3 is TGTGCCAGCAGCTTGGGCAGGGCAGCAGATACGCAGTATTTT. Translation: CASSLGRAADTQYF.

The chain carries TRBV11-2 and TRBJ2-5; D may be TRBD2 (6 bases). V was clipped by 1 base and J by 0 bases, with 9 bases between them. The CDR3 is 15 residues long. The germline V gene encodes CDR1 SGHAT and CDR2 FQNNGV. The CDR3 reads CASSLVAGNQETQYF. Here the CDR3 DNA reads TGTGCCAGCAGCTTAGTTGCGGGAAACCAAGAGACCCAGTACTTC. Full variable domain (outside the CDR3, taken from reference TRBV11-2 and TRBJ2-5): EAGVAQSPRYKIIEKRQSVAFWCNPISGHATLYWYQQILGQGPKLLIQFQNNGVVDDSQLPKDRFSAERLKGVDSTLKIQPAKLEDSAVYLCASSLVAGNQETQYFGPGTRLLVL.

The chain recombines TRBV4-3 with TRBJ2-1; D is undetermined. CDR1 LGHNA and CDR2 YSLEER come from the germline V gene. Trimming pared 4 bases from V and 8 bases from J, leaving 18 bases between. CDR3 size: 15 residues. CDR3 bases: TGCGCCAGCAGCCCGACTGAGGATTGGCTGGATGAGCAGTTCTTC. This sequence encodes CASSPTEDWLDEQFF.

This sequence joins TRBV18 and TRBJ1-4; D is ambiguous. CDR3 length: 14 amino acids. From germline, CDR1 is KGHSH and CDR2 LQKENI. Trimming shortened V by 3 bases and J by 7 bases, and 12 bases separated the two germline ends. The CDR3 nucleotides are TGTGCCAGCTCACCGGAGGAGACGGGTGAAAAACTGTTTTTT. Translating it yields CASSPEETGEKLFF.

V gene TRBV5-1 combines with J gene TRBJ1-1; the match to TRBD1 covers 10 bases. Trimming at V came to 3 bases and at J to 11 bases, leaving 7 bases not matched to a gene. The germline CDR1 and CDR2 sequences are SGHRS and YFSETQ. The CDR3 runs 13 residues. The CDR3 DNA reads as TGCGCCAGCAGCTGGAGACAGGGGGCCGCGGCTTTCTTT. Encoded protein: CASSWRQGAAAFF.

This clone has a single count. The chain combines TRBV5-1 with TRBJ2-3, with TRBD2 as a possible D gene (5 bases). Germline CDR1 and CDR2: SGHRS and YFSETQ. There are 14 residues in the CDR3. Trimming removed 3 bases from V and 8 bases from J, with 16 bases in between. The CDR3 spells CASSSEPEGATQYF. The CDR3 coding sequence is TGCGCCAGCAGCTCGGAACCCGAGGGAGCTACGCAGTATTTT.

The CDR3 bases are TGTGCCAGTAGTGGAGGGACAGGGGGTCGAAACACCATATATTTT. This codes for CASSGGTGGRNTIYF. The gene calls are TRBV19 and TRBJ1-3; 11 positions match TRBD1. After removal of 5 bases from V and 5 bases from J, the junction contained 5 bases not matched to a gene. Germline CDR1 is LNHDA and CDR2 is SQIVND (reference sequence). This CDR3 comprises 15 residues.

V and J are TRBV5-4 and TRBJ1-1; unclear D gene. V lost 0 bases and J 4 bases, leaving 7 bases between the germline ends. The CDR3 runs to 13 residues. Germline CDR1 SGHNT, CDR2 YYREEE (reference sequence). The CDR3 loop reads CASSLGETTEAFF. CDR3 coding DNA: TGTGCCAGCAGCTTGGGGGAGACCACTGAAGCTTTCTTT.

The chain is built from TRBV2 and TRBJ1-4; 9 bases are shared with TRBD1. The V segment lost 8 bases and the J segment 4 bases; nucleotides outside the gene matches: 5. This CDR3 comprises 14 residues. Per germline, CDR1 SNHLY and CDR2 FYNNEI. This CDR3 is CASGTGSLNEKLFF. The CDR3 DNA sequence: TGTGCCAGCGGGACAGGGTCGCTTAATGAAAAACTGTTTTTT.

The chain recombines TRBV9 with TRBJ2-7; tentative D call: TRBD1 (5 bases). The length of the CDR3 is 16 residues. V was shortened by 0 bases and J by 0 bases, with 13 bases between the two germline ends. CDR1 and CDR2 (germline): SGDLS, YYNGEE. The CDR3 nucleotides are TGTGCCAGCAGCGTAGGACTGGGGCCCAGCTCCTACGAGCAGTACTTC. As protein: CASSVGLGPSSYEQYF.

This chain connects TRBV7-2 to TRBJ2-7; D is perhaps TRBD2 (5 bases). Per the germline V gene, CDR1 is SGHTA and CDR2 is FQGNSA. Trimming shortened V by 5 bases and J by 0 bases, and 14 bases separated the two germline ends. The CDR3 is made up of 15 amino acids. The CDR3 DNA is TGTGCCAGCAGCCCCGGAGGCGGGCGCTCCTACGAGCAGTACTTC. The encoded protein is CASSPGGGRSYEQYF.

DNA for the CDR3: TGTGCCAGCAGCCCAGACAGGGGTCGGAGTGGCTACACCTTC. This gives the protein CASSPDRGRSGYTF. The chain uses TRBV7-3 and TRBJ1-2; 8 bases are shared with TRBD1. Looked up from germline, CDR1 is SGHTA and CDR2 is FQGTGA. V was clipped by 5 bases and J by 7 bases; unmatched bases: 9. The length of the CDR3 is 14 residues.

This clone was observed a handful of times. The rearrangement uses TRBV19 and TRBJ1-2; 9 nucleotides agree with TRBD1. With 7 bases clipped from V and 7 bases from J, the junction kept 10 bases outside the gene matches. The CDR3 loop spans 14 amino acids. The V gene's germline CDR1 is LNHDA and CDR2 SQIVND (reference sequence). CDR3: CASTFSTGGFGYTF. DNA of the CDR3: TGTGCCAGTACATTTAGTACAGGGGGCTTTGGCTACACCTTC.

The rearrangement joins TRBV28 to TRBJ1-4, with no clear D. Germline-derived CDR1 and CDR2 are MDHEN and SYDVKM. Trimming shortened V by 5 bases and J by 6 bases, and 7 bases separated the two germline ends. The CDR3 extends over 12 amino acids. For the CDR3, the DNA is TGTGCCAGCAGTATCCAATATGAAAAACTGTTTTTT. It is translated as CASSIQYEKLFF.

The chain combines TRBV5-5 with TRBJ1-4; 7 nucleotides line up with TRBD1. J gave up 7 bases and V 0 bases, and 6 bases lay outside the gene matches. The CDR3 totals 15 residues. Per the germline V gene, CDR1 is SGHKS and CDR2 is YYEKEE (reference sequence). The CDR3 DNA reads TGTGCCAGCAGCTTGGCCGGGACAGCCGCTGAAAAACTGTTTTTT. Translation: CASSLAGTAAEKLFF. The entire variable domain, with the rest obtained from reference TRBV5-5 and TRBJ1-4, is as follows: DAGVTQSPTHLIKTRGQQVTLRCSPISGHKSVSWYQQVLGQGPQFIFQYYEKEERGRGNFPDRFSARQFPNYSSELNVNALLLGDSALYLCASSLAGTAAEKLFFGSGTQLSVL.